The next 17 T cell receptor beta chains were all read from a single sample in a study of shared clonotypes between healthy human individuals. Sequencing used immunoSEQ multiplex PCR; TCRdb keeps in-frame clones, though not all of them. The data contain about 2 million clones, about 95% of them seen just once; the ten biggest clones take up about 1.1%. Terminally differentiated effector memory CD45RA+ cells were left out of the naive CD8 fraction, which was CD45RO-negative and positively selected for CCR7. What was sequenced was naive CD8+ T cells sorted from blood. These receptors were collected from a man aged 18 to 29 in good health.

The V call is TRBV7-9, the J call TRBJ2-1, with 9 nucleotides matching TRBD2. The CDR3 loop spans 19 amino acids. V lost 2 bases to trimming and J lost 2 bases; unmatched junction nucleotides: 13. Germline V gives CDR1 SEHNR, CDR2 FQNEAQ (reference sequence). The CDR3 region has the DNA TGTGCCAGCAGCTTACAGGGCGGGAGGGCCCCTACCACCTACAATGAGCAGTTCTTC. This sequence encodes CASSLQGGRAPTTYNEQFF.

The V call is TRBV6-5, the J call TRBJ2-7; D unresolved. The germline CDR1 and CDR2 sequences are MNHEY and SVGAGI. Trimming cost V 0 bases and J 0 bases, with 9 bases left between them. This CDR3 region has 15 residues. This CDR3 reads CASSYSYSSSYEQYF. CDR3 nucleotide sequence: TGTGCCAGCAGTTACTCGTACAGCAGCTCCTACGAGCAGTACTTC.

The count of this clone is one. The chain joins TRBV10-2 to TRBJ2-7; 7 bases agree with TRBD1. V gave up 3 bases and J gave up 4 bases; unmatched junction bases: 6. Germline CDR1 reads WSHSY; CDR2 reads SAAADI. The CDR3 extends over 14 amino acids. The CDR3 DNA sequence: TGCGCCAGCAGTGATTGGACAGGACTTTACGAGCAGTACTTC. This sequence encodes CASSDWTGLYEQYF.

The J gene is TRBJ1-3, the V gene TRBV13, with 11 positions matching TRBD1. Losses at the gene ends were 3 bases for V and 7 bases for J; bases not matched to a gene: 5. This CDR3 spans 15 amino acids. Germline assignment: CDR1 PRHDT and CDR2 FYEKMQ (reference sequence). The CDR3 sequence: CASSFSGQGANTIYF. The CDR3 bases are TGTGCCAGCAGCTTTTCAGGACAGGGGGCGAACACCATATATTTT. The entire variable domain, with the rest obtained from reference TRBV13 and TRBJ1-3, is as follows: AAGVIQSPRHLIKEKRETATLKCYPIPRHDTVYWYQQGPGQDPQFLISFYEKMQSDKGSIPDRFSAQQFSDYHSELNMSSLELGDSALYFCASSFSGQGANTIYFGEGSWLTVV.

The chain employs TRBV29-1 and TRBJ2-7; D possibly matches TRBD1 or TRBD2 (5 bases each). Trimming took 4 bases from V and 3 from J, leaving 19 bases between them. This CDR3 spans 15 amino acids. In germline, CDR1 is SQVTM, CDR2 ANQGSEA. CDR3 sequence reads: CSVGIPGALVYEQYF. As DNA, the CDR3 is TGCAGCGTTGGGATTCCCGGGGCACTGGTCTACGAGCAGTACTTC.

On this clone itself: The same CDR3 also results from other DNA sequences found in this sample. J is TRBJ2-7 and V is TRBV29-1; TRBD1 agrees at 7 bases. The V gene's germline CDR1 is SQVTM and CDR2 ANQGSEA. The CDR3 runs to 14 residues. V was pared by 0 bases and J by 4 bases, with 6 bases of the junction left unmatched. The CDR3 spells CSVEDRGRNYEQYF. The CDR3 DNA sequence: TGCAGCGTTGAAGATAGGGGGCGGAATTACGAGCAGTACTTC.

The CDR3: CASSYLTGYDEQYF. DNA of the CDR3: TGTGCCAGCAGTTACCTGACAGGGTACGACGAGCAGTACTTC. V and J are TRBV6-5 and TRBJ2-7; 7 nucleotides align to TRBD1. This CDR3 has 14 residues. The germline V gene has CDR1 MNHEY and CDR2 SVGAGI. Unmatched junction bases numbered 6, after V lost 2 bases and J lost 5 bases.

The V and J genes are TRBV7-6 and TRBJ2-7; 8 bases match TRBD2. Germline V gene lookup returns CDR1 SGHVS and CDR2 FNYEAQ. The trim removed 2 bases at V and 4 bases at J, leaving 7 bases unmatched. This CDR3 has 15 amino acids. CDR3 bases: TGTGCCAGCAGCTTATACGGGGGGGAGCAATACGAGCAGTACTTC. Translated: CASSLYGGEQYEQYF.

The J gene is TRBJ2-1, the V gene TRBV27; 9 positions match TRBD1. The CDR3 extends over 18 amino acids. CDR1 is MNHEY and CDR2 is SMNVEV in the germline V gene (reference sequence). The J segment lost 4 bases and the V segment lost 7 bases, leaving 17 bases of the junction unmatched. The CDR3 protein is CASTFALGQGFFYNEQFF. The CDR3 DNA follows: TGTGCCAGCACCTTTGCCCTGGGACAGGGTTTTTTTTACAATGAGCAGTTCTTC.

Concerning this clone itself: This sample includes further DNA sequences coding for the same CDR3. The chain has TRBV7-9 and TRBJ2-5, with D possibly called TRBD1 or TRBD2 (6 bases each). Trimming removed 5 bases at V and 5 bases at J, with 12 bases between. Germline CDR1 SEHNR, CDR2 FQNEAQ (reference sequence). CDR3 length: 13 residues. The CDR3 protein is CASSPGAGETQYF. The CDR3 coding sequence is TGTGCCAGCAGCCCAGGGGCGGGGGAGACCCAGTACTTC. Full variable domain (remainder filled in from reference TRBV7-9 and TRBJ2-5): DTGVSQNPRHKITKRGQNVTFRCDPISEHNRLYWYRQTLGQGPEFLTYFQNEAQLEKSRLLSDRFSAERPKGSFSTLEIQRTEQGDSAMYLCASSPGAGETQYFGPGTRLLVL.

The gene calls are TRBV9 and TRBJ2-1, with 8 bases that match TRBD2. This CDR3 has 14 residues. J gave up 9 bases and V 6 bases, and 11 bases lay outside the gene matches. Germline V gene lookup returns CDR1 SGDLS and CDR2 YYNGEE. The CDR3 region has the DNA TGTGCCAGCACCCCGGAACTAGCGGACCCTGAGCAGTTCTTC. Its translation: CASTPELADPEQFF.

This rearrangement joins TRBV13 to TRBJ2-7; 7 bases are shared with TRBD1. Germline V gives CDR1 PRHDT, CDR2 FYEKMQ (reference sequence). The V and J ends lost 5 bases and 2 bases, in that order; junction bases with no gene match: 6. CDR3 length: 14 residues. The DNA for the CDR3 is TGTGCCAGCAGCGAAGGGACAGAGACCTACGAGCAGTACTTC. It yields the protein CASSEGTETYEQYF. The full variable domain, its missing parts supplied by reference TRBV13 and TRBJ2-7, is AAGVIQSPRHLIKEKRETATLKCYPIPRHDTVYWYQQGPGQDPQFLISFYEKMQSDKGSIPDRFSAQQFSDYHSELNMSSLELGDSALYFCASSEGTETYEQYFGPGTRLTVT.

The J gene is TRBJ2-7, the V gene TRBV29-1; D might be TRBD1 or TRBD2, each matching 5 bases. V was trimmed by 6 bases and J by 7 bases, leaving 16 bases between them. CDR3 length: 12 amino acids. Germline V gives CDR1 SQVTM, CDR2 ANQGSEA. Here the CDR3 reads CSVGTARGEQYF. The CDR3 coding sequence is TGCAGCGTCGGGACCGCCCGAGGAGAGCAGTACTTC.

The chain employs TRBV27 and TRBJ2-3, with 10 bases matching TRBD1. This CDR3 contains 15 residues. The germline V gene has CDR1 MNHEY and CDR2 SMNVEV (reference sequence). V dropped 3 bases and J dropped 5; count of bases not matched to a gene: 5. For the CDR3, the DNA is TGTGCCAGCAGTTTGACAGGGGGCGTGGGAGATACGCAGTATTTT. The encoded protein is CASSLTGGVGDTQYF.

V gene TRBV5-4 combines with J gene TRBJ1-6; 7 bases fit TRBD1. The CDR3 length is 14 residues. V shed 4 bases, J shed 10 bases, and the junction held 8 bases outside the gene matches. Germline assignment: CDR1 SGHNT and CDR2 YYREEE (reference sequence). The CDR3 region is CASSPTGLGSPLHF. The CDR3 coding sequence is TGTGCCAGCAGCCCGACAGGGTTAGGGTCACCCCTCCACTTT.

The chain couples TRBV7-6 to TRBJ2-5, with TRBD1 matching over 8 bases. Germline values: CDR1 SGHVS, CDR2 FNYEAQ. This CDR3 has 16 amino acids. The V and J ends lost 4 bases and 2 bases, in that order; junction bases with no gene match: 9. This CDR3 reads CASSSSRDRKQETQYF. CDR3 bases: TGTGCCAGCAGCTCGTCCCGGGACAGGAAGCAAGAGACCCAGTACTTC.

This clone was picked up a small number of times. The chain joins TRBV19 to TRBJ2-7; a weak D match, TRBD2 (6 bases). CDR3 length equals 13 residues. The germline V gene has CDR1 LNHDA and CDR2 SQIVND (reference sequence). V lost 10 bases to trimming and J lost 1 base, with 14 bases between them. The chain's CDR3 is CATSAGPSYEQYF. The DNA for the CDR3 is TGTGCCACCTCCGCGGGGCCGTCCTACGAGCAGTACTTC.